The following is a T cell receptor (beta chain) sequence with its context. This entry belongs to a study of shared T cell receptors in the human thymus. This CDR3 comprises 14 residues. V was trimmed by 1 base and J by 2 bases, leaving 9 bases between them. The data were produced by immunoSEQ multiplex PCR, yet TCRdb's version contains in-frame clones alone and is incomplete. The top ten hold around 0.013% of the sample, which has under 700,000 clones, about 84% seen once. The sample was also reused in another study, on human thymus T cells. That source adds: Congenital heart defects were the reason for the corrective surgery that the donors, healthy Finnish infants, were having. Obtained as resections during corrective heart surgery, the thymus tissue was then studied. Thymic and blood repertoires seemed to show skewed V and J gene use. Overlap was high between thymic repertoires from unrelated individuals, as reported in related research.

This receptor was identified in a boy in the first two years of life with a congenital heart defect. The chain joins TRBV23-1 to TRBJ2-7; D might be TRBD2 (6 bases). TRBV23-1 is identified as an open reading frame with a role that is uncertain. Sequenced: thymocytes. In nucleotides, the CDR3 is TGCGCCAGCAGTCAATGGACGGGAGCCTACGAGCAGTACTTC. Translation: CASSQWTGAYEQYF.